This note documents a single T cell receptor (beta chain) sequence. TCRdb's table, derived via immunoSEQ multiplex PCR, lists solely in-frame clones and lacks some. Counted here are tens of thousands of clones, roughly 87% occurring once; the ten biggest clones make up 15% to 20%. V lost 5 bases to trimming and J lost 4 bases; unmatched junction nucleotides: 6. Germline loops: CDR1 MNHNS, CDR2 SASEGT. The CDR3 is 15 amino acids. This sample was taken from a study of T cells in localized non-small cell lung cancer. The chain recombines TRBV6-1 with TRBJ1-1, with 11 bases identical to TRBD1. The receptor comes from a male donor at least 60 years old with stage III squamous cell lung carcinoma. The input for sequencing was peripheral blood, taken before any cancer treatment. The DNA for the CDR3 is TGTGCCAGCAGTTCCGGGACAGGGGGTTTCACTGAAGCTTTCTTT. Protein product: CASSSGTGGFTEAFF.